This T cell receptor (beta chain) was recovered during a study of blood T cell repertoires in COVID-19. Study context: Both acute and convalescent COVID-19 samples were obtained from the United States, Italy and Spain. T cells, B-cell-depleted T cells, or PBMCs provided the cDNA or gDNA that served as material.

This clone was detected only a few times. How the authors handled the data: The authors estimated nucleated cell counts from reference gene primer amplification. Data came from immunoSEQ multiplex PCR; TCRdb stores just in-frame clones and leaves some out. V, J and clone size reflect that table, while D and trimming were determined from the DNA. Counted here are about 13,000 clones, 65% to 90% occurring once; the ten biggest clones make up roughly 25%. J was trimmed by 4 bases and V by 2 bases; bases with no gene match: 6. Germline CDR1 is MDHEN and CDR2 is SYDVKM. The CDR3 loop spans 16 amino acids. The sequence was collected from a man in his forties with active or convalescent COVID-19. The V call is TRBV28, the J call TRBJ2-1; the match to TRBD2 covers 9 bases. The sequenced sample was peripheral blood. CDR3 coding DNA: TGTGCCAGCAGTTTAAGCCTCCTAGCGGGGTACAATGAGCAGTTCTTC. It codes for CASSLSLLAGYNEQFF.